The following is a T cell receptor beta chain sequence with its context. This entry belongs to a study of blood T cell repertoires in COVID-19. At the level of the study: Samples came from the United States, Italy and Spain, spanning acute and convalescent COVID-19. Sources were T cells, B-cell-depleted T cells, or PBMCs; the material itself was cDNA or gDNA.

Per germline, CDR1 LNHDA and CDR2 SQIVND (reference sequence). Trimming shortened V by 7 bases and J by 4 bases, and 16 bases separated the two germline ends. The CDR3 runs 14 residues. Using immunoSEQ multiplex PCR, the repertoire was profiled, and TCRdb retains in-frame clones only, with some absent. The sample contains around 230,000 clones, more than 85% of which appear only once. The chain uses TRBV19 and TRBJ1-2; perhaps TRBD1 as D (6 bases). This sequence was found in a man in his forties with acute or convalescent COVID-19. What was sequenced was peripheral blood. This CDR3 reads CASNPQGLSYGYTF. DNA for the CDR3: TGTGCCAGTAACCCACAGGGTCTCAGCTATGGCTACACCTTC.